Following are 10 T cell receptor beta chains from one sample sequenced in a study of post-analysis software for immune sequencing data. General observations from the study: Controls had lower frequencies than patients of four or five TRBV segments, which included TRBV5-6, TRBV5-1 and TRBV20-1.

TCR beta cDNA libraries had unique molecular identifiers. From the PCR reads, TCRdb called clonotypes with MiXCR, one entry per CDR3 protein. The table records roughly 400,000 distinct CDR3 sequences, less than 40% of them present only once. Antigens of these TCRs are unknown. Input material: blood. All receptors derive from a girl aged 2-10 years with multiple sclerosis.

This clonotype came up a few times. Mismatch with germline at one junction end may stem from a read error. The chain joins TRBV24-1 to TRBJ2-1; TRBD2 matches 9 bases. Germline V gene data show CDR1 as KGHDR and CDR2 as SFDVKD. This CDR3 has 15 amino acids. In DNA form, the CDR3 reads TGTGCCACCTCATCTAGCGGGGAGACCTACTATGAGCAGTTCTTC. Translated: CATSSSGETYYEQFF.

V is TRBV12-3 or TRBV12-4 and J is TRBJ2-7, with 8 bases matching TRBD1. The trim removed 4 bases at V and 3 bases at J, leaving 8 bases unmatched. This CDR3 has 15 residues. CDR3 DNA sequence: TGTGCCAGCAGTTCAAGGACAGGGAGCTTCTACGAGCAGTACTTC. This sequence encodes CASSSRTGSFYEQYF.

This clonotype was recorded at least ten times. CDR3 bases: TGCAGCGTTGAACAGGGGGCAGGTGGCTACACCTTC. Residues: CSVEQGAGGYTF. This chain connects TRBV29-1 to TRBJ1-2, with 8 positions matching TRBD1. This CDR3 spans 12 amino acids. The junction had 3 bases not matched to a gene; V was cut back by 2 bases and J by 7 bases. Per the germline V gene, CDR1 is SQVTM and CDR2 is ANQGSEA.

The chain joins TRBV6-5 to TRBJ2-3; D may correspond to TRBD1 or TRBD2 (5 bases each). V gave up 0 bases and J gave up 6 bases, with 19 bases separating them. Germline CDR1 MNHEY, CDR2 SVGAGI. This CDR3 contains 17 residues. CDR3 sequence: CASSYSDGTALGDTQYF. CDR3 bases: TGTGCCAGCAGTTACTCGGACGGGACGGCCCTGGGGGATACGCAGTATTTT.

The chain carries TRBV20-1 and TRBJ2-7, with D possibly TRBD2 on 6 matching bases. This CDR3 has 13 residues. Germline CDR1 reads DFQATT; CDR2 reads SNEGSKA (reference sequence). V lost 6 bases to trimming and J lost 2 bases, with 14 bases between them. The CDR3 protein is CSALFPGAYEQYF. CDR3 DNA sequence: TGCAGTGCCTTATTTCCGGGGGCCTACGAGCAGTACTTC.

The CDR3 DNA is TGTGCCATCAGCAGCCAGGAGACCCAGTACTTC. It translates to CAISSQETQYF. The chain is built from TRBV10-3 and TRBJ2-7; D ambiguous. With the DNA end fitting TRBJ2-5 better, the J assignment may be wrong. There are 11 residues in the CDR3. Germline values: CDR1 ENHRY, CDR2 SYGVKD.

This chain uses TRBV5-1 with TRBJ1-1, with 7 bases that match TRBD1. This CDR3 has 13 residues. Germline loops: CDR1 SGHRS, CDR2 YFSETQ. The V segment lost 4 bases and the J segment 5 bases; nucleotides outside the gene matches: 5. CDR3 sequence (DNA): TGCGCCAGCAGCCGAGGGGGCGAGACTGAAGCTTTCTTT. Its protein product is CASSRGGETEAFF.

This clonotype has only a few counts. As DNA, the CDR3 is TGTGCCAGCAGCTTGGGCGCGGGGGGACCATTGCCTAGCACAGATACGCAGTATTTT. Amino acid sequence: CASSLGAGGPLPSTDTQYF. The chain joins TRBV7-3 to TRBJ2-3; 8 bases map to TRBD2. The trim removed 3 bases at V and 0 bases at J, leaving 14 bases unmatched. Germline CDR1 SGHTA, CDR2 FQGTGA. This CDR3 contains 19 residues.

This clonotype was seen more than once but under ten times. This rearrangement joins TRBV6-2 or TRBV6-3 to TRBJ1-6; no definite D call. The V end lost 2 bases, the J end lost 7 bases, and 9 bases lay between the germline ends. CDR1 and CDR2 (germline): MNHEY, SVGEGT. CDR3 length: 14 residues. CDR3 sequence: CASSYGGRNSPLHF. CDR3 coding DNA: TGTGCCAGCAGTTACGGAGGCAGAAATTCACCCCTCCACTTT.

The rearrangement uses TRBV29-1 and TRBJ2-5; D is uncertain. Germline values: CDR1 SQVTM, CDR2 ANQGSEA. The V gene lost 4 bases and the J gene lost 2 bases, with 11 bases spanning the gap. The CDR3 sequence is 13 residues long. The CDR3 spells CSVGVQMQETQYF. The CDR3 nucleotides read TGCAGCGTTGGCGTGCAGATGCAAGAGACCCAGTACTTC.